This TCR beta chain is drawn from a study of cytomegalovirus exposure and HLA in healthy donors. With 60 Vbeta and 13 Jbeta primers, the PCR was carried out. Assay: immunoSEQ multiplex PCR; the TCRdb copy retains only in-frame clones and omits some. There are around 150,000 clones in the sample; 76% occur only once, and approximately 3% lies in the top ten. Concerning this clone: No antigen is known for it.

Study conclusions and caveats: High sensitivity and specificity were reportedly achieved when the classifier diagnosed cytomegalovirus status. Sequence variants that were highly shared formed a cluster that was likely a sequencing artifact.

Germline V gives CDR1 MGHRA, CDR2 YSYEKL. J lost 6 bases, V lost 1 base, and 7 bases had no gene match. The CDR3 is 16 residues long. The sequenced material came from PBMCs. The chain employs TRBV4-1 and TRBJ2-1; 9 bases are a match to TRBD2. The receptor comes from a male donor in good health and CMV-seronegative. CDR3 sequence (DNA): TGCGCCAGCAGCCAAGTAGTAGCGGGAGTCCCCAATGAGCAGTTCTTC. Its protein is CASSQVVAGVPNEQFF.